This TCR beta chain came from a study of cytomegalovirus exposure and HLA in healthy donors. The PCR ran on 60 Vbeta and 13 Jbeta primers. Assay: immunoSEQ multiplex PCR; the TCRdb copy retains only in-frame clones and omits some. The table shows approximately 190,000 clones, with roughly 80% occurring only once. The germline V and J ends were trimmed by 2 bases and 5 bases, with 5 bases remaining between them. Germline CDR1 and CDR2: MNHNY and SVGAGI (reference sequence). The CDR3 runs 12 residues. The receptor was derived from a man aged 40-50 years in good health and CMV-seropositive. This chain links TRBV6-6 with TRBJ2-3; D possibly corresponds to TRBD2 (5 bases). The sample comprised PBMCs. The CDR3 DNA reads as TGTGCCAGCAGTTACGCGGGAGATACGCAGTATTTT. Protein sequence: CASSYAGDTQYF.